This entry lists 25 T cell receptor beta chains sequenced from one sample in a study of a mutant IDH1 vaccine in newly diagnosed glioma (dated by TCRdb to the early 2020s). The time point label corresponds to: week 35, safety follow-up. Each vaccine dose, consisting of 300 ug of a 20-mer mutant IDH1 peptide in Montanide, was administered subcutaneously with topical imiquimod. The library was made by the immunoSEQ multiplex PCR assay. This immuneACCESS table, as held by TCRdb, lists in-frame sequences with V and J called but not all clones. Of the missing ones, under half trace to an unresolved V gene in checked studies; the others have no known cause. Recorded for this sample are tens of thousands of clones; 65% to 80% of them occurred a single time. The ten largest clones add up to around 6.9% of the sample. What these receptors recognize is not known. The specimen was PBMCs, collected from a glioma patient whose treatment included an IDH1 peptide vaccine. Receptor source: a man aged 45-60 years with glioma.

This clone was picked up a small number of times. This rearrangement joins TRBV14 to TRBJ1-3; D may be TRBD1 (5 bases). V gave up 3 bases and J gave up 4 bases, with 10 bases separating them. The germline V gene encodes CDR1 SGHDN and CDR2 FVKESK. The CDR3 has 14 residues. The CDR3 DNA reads TGTGCCAGCAGCCAGTCCCGGGGCGGAAACACCATATATTTT. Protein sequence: CASSQSRGGNTIYF.

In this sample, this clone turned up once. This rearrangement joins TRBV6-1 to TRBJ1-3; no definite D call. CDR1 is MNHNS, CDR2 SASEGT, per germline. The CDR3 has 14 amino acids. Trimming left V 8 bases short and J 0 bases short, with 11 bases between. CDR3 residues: CASEEAYSGNTIYF. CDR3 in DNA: TGTGCCAGCGAAGAGGCTTACTCTGGAAACACCATATATTTT.

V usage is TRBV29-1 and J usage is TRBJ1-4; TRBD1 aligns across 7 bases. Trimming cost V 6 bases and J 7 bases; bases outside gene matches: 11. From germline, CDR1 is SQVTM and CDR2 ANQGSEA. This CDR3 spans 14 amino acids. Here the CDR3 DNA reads TGCAGCGTCTTCCAGACAGGGAGAGGTGAAAAACTGTTTTTT. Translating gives CSVFQTGRGEKLFF.

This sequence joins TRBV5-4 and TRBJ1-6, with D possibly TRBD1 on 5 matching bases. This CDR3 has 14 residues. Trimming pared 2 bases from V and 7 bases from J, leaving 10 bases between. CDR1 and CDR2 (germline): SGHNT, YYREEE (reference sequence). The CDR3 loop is CASSLWGGNSPLHF. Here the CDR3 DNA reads TGTGCCAGCAGCTTATGGGGGGGGAATTCACCCCTCCACTTT.

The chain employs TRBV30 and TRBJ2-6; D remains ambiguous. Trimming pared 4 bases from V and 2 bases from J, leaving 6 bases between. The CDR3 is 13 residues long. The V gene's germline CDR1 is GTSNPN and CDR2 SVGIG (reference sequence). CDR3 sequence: CAWILPGANVLTF. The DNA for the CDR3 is TGTGCCTGGATTTTGCCTGGGGCCAACGTCCTGACTTTC.

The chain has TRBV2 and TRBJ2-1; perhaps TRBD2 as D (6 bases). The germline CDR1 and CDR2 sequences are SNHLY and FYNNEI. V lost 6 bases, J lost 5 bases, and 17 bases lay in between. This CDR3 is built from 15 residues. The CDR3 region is CASRSTSGSNNEQFF. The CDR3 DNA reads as TGTGCCAGCAGATCCACGAGCGGGTCAAACAATGAGCAGTTCTTC. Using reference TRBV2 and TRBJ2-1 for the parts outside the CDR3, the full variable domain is EPEVTQTPSHQVTQMGQEVILRCVPISNHLYFYWYRQILGQKVEFLVSFYNNEISEKSEIFDDQFSVERPDGSNFTLKIRSTKLEDSAMYFCASRSTSGSNNEQFFGPGTRLTVL.

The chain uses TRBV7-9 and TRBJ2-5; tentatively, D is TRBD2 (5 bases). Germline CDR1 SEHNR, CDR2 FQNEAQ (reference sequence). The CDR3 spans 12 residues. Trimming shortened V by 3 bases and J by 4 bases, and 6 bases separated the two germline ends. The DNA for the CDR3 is TGTGCCAGCAGCTTTGGAGGAGAGACCCAGTACTTC. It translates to CASSFGGETQYF. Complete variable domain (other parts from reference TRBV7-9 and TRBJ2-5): DTGVSQNPRHKITKRGQNVTFRCDPISEHNRLYWYRQTLGQGPEFLTYFQNEAQLEKSRLLSDRFSAERPKGSFSTLEIQRTEQGDSAMYLCASSFGGETQYFGPGTRLLVL.

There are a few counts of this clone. The CDR3 spells CASSQDETEAFF. The CDR3 DNA reads TGTGCCAGCAGCCAAGATGAAACTGAAGCTTTCTTT. The gene calls are TRBV14 and TRBJ1-1; no definite D call. Per the germline V gene, CDR1 is SGHDN and CDR2 is FVKESK. Trimming took off 0 bases at V and 5 bases at J, with 4 bases between the two ends. This CDR3 spans 12 amino acids.

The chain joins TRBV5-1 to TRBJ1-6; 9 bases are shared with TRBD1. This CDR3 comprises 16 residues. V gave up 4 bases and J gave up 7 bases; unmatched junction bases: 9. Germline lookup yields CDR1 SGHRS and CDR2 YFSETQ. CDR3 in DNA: TGCGCCAGCAGCGTAACAGGGGGCGCGGGGAATTCACCCCTCCACTTT. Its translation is CASSVTGGAGNSPLHF.

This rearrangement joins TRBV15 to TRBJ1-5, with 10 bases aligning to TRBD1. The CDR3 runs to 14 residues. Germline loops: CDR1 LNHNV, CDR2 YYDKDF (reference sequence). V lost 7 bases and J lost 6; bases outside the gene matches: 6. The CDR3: CATNPDRGPQPQHF. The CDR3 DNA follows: TGTGCCACCAATCCTGACAGGGGGCCTCAGCCCCAGCATTTT.

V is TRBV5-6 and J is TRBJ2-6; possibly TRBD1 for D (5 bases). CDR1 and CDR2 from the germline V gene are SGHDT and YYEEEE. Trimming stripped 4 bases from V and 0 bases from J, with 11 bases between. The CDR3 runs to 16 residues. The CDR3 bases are TGTGCCAGCAGCCTTTGGCAGGGCTCTGGGGCCAACGTCCTGACTTTC. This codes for CASSLWQGSGANVLTF.

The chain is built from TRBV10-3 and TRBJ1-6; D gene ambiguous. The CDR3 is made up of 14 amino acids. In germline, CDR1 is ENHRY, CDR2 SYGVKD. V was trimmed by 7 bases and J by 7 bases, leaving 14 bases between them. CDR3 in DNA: TGTGCCATCACCGCGGAGTCAAGAAATTCACCCCTCCACTTT. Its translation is CAITAESRNSPLHF.

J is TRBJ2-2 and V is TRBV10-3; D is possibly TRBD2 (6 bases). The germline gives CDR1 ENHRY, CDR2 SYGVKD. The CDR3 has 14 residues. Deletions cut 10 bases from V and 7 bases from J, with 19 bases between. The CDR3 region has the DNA TGTGCCACACGGGGGTCTGGGGCCGGCGGGGAGCTGTTTTTT. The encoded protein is CATRGSGAGGELFF.

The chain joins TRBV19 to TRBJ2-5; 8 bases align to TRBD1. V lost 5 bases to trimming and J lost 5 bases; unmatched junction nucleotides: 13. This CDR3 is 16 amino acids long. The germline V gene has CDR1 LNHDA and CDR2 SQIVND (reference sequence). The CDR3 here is CASSAPGTGDYETQYF. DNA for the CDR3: TGTGCCAGTAGTGCACCCGGGACAGGAGATTACGAGACCCAGTACTTC.

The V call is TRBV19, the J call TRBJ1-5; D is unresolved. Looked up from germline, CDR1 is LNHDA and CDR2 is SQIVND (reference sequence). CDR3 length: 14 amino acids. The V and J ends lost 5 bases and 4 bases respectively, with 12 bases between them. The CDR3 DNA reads TGTGCCAGTAGTCTTGCCGGAGCAAATCAGCCCCAGCATTTT. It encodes CASSLAGANQPQHF.

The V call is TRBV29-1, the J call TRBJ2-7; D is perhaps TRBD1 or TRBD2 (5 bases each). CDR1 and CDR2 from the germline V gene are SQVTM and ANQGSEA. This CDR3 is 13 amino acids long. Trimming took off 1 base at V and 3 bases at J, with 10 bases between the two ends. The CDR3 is CSVEAGSLYEQYF. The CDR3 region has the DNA TGCAGCGTTGAAGCAGGGAGCCTCTACGAGCAGTACTTC.

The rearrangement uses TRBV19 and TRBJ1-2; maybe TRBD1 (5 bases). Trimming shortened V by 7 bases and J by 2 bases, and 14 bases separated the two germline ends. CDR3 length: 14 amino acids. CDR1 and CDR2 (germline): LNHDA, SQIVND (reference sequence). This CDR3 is CASKFPAGNYGYTF. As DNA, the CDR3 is TGTGCCAGTAAGTTTCCGGCAGGGAACTATGGCTACACCTTC.

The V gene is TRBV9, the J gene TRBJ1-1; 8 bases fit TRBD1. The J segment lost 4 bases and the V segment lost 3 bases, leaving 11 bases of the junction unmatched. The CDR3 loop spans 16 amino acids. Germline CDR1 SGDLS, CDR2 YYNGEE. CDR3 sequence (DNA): TGTGCCAGCAGCGCTTCGCTGGACAGGGAAAGCACTGAAGCTTTCTTT. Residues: CASSASLDRESTEAFF.

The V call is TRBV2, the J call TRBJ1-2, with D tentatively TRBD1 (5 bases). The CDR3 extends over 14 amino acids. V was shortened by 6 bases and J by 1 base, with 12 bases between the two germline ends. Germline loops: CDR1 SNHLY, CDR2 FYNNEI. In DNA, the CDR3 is TGTGCCAGCAGCGCCGGGACGGATAACTATGGCTACACCTTC. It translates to CASSAGTDNYGYTF.

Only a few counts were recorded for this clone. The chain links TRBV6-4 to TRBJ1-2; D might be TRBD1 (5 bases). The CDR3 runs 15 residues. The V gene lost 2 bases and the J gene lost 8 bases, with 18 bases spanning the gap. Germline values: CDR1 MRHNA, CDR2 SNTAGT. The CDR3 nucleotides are TGTGCCAGCAGTGACACTCCCCAGGGCCTAGGGGGCTACACCTTC. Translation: CASSDTPQGLGGYTF.

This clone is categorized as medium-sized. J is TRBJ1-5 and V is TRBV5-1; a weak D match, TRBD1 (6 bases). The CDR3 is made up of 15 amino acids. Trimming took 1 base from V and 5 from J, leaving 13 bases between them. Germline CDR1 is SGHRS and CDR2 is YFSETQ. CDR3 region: CASSLSGDRYQPQHF. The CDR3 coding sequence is TGCGCCAGCAGCTTGTCAGGGGATAGGTATCAGCCCCAGCATTTT.

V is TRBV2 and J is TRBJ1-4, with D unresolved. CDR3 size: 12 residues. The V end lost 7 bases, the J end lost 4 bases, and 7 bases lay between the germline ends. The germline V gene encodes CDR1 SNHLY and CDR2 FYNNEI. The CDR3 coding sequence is TGTGCCAGCAAGAGTGATAATGAAAAACTGTTTTTT. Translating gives CASKSDNEKLFF.

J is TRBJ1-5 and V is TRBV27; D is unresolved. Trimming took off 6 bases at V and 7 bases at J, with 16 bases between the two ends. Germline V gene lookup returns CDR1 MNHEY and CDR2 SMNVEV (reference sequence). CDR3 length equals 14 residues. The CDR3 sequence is CASRPHAREQPQHF. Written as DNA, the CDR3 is TGTGCCAGCAGGCCCCACGCCCGGGAACAGCCCCAGCATTTT.

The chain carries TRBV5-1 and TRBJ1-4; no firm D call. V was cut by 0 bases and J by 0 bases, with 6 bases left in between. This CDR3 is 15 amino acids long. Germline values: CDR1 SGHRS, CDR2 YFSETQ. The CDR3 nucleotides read TGCGCCAGCAGCTTGGGATCAGCAACTAATGAAAAACTGTTTTTT. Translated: CASSLGSATNEKLFF.

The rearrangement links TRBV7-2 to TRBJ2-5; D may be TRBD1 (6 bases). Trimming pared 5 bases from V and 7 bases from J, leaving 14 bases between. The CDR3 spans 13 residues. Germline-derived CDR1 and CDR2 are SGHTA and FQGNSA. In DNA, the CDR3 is TGTGCCAGCAGCGCGGACAGCCCGACGACCCAGTACTTC. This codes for CASSADSPTTQYF.